Following are 26 T cell receptor beta chains from one sample sequenced in a study of blood T cell repertoires in COVID-19. The assay was immunoSEQ multiplex PCR, and TCRdb's table has in-frame clones only and misses some. The sample lists about 220,000 clones, roughly 80% seen once, with about 4.8% in the top ten. The sample taken for sequencing was PBMCs or T cells enriched from blood (not recorded which). The receptors here all came from a woman aged 45-65 years who had been exposed to COVID-19.

This clone was recorded many times. The rearrangement joins TRBV10-3 to TRBJ2-1; 8 bases are shared with TRBD2. Per germline, CDR1 ENHRY and CDR2 SYGVKD. The CDR3 extends over 13 amino acids. V was clipped by 6 bases and J by 8 bases; unmatched bases: 6. CDR3 nucleotide sequence: TGTGCCATCAGCCAACCCGGGGGGGATGAGCAGTTCTTC. Translating gives CAISQPGGDEQFF.

The chain carries TRBV6-5 and TRBJ2-2, with TRBD2 matching 14 bases. Germline assignment: CDR1 MNHEY and CDR2 SVGAGI. The CDR3 is made up of 15 amino acids. Trimming took 8 bases from V and 5 from J; bases not matched to a gene: 4. CDR3 coding DNA: TGTGCCAGCTGGGGGACTAGCGGGGGAACCGGGGAGCTGTTTTTT. As protein: CASWGTSGGTGELFF.

The chain links TRBV12-5 to TRBJ1-1, with 7 bases identical to TRBD1. V shed 0 bases, J shed 8 bases, and the junction held 9 bases outside the gene matches. There are 15 residues in the CDR3. Germline V CDR1 and CDR2: LGHNT, FRNRAP. CDR3: CASGLVWGEQGEAFF. CDR3 DNA sequence: TGTGCTAGTGGTTTGGTATGGGGGGAACAGGGGGAAGCTTTCTTT.

V usage is TRBV5-4 and J usage is TRBJ2-1, with a possible D match to TRBD1 (6 bases). Trimming stripped 0 bases from V and 2 bases from J, with 9 bases between. CDR3 length: 15 residues. Germline-derived CDR1 and CDR2 are SGHNT and YYREEE (reference sequence). Here the CDR3 reads CASSLGGGAYNEQFF. The CDR3 DNA sequence: TGTGCCAGCAGCTTGGGTGGGGGCGCCTACAATGAGCAGTTCTTC.

This clone is a singleton in its sample. The chain combines TRBV7-9 with TRBJ2-3; TRBD2 might be the D (6 bases). The V gene's germline CDR1 is SEHNR and CDR2 FQNEAQ (reference sequence). CDR3 length: 17 residues. Trimming cost V 4 bases and J 2 bases, with 19 bases left between them. Here the CDR3 DNA reads TGTGCCAGCAGCTCCCAATCACTTAGCGGCCTCACAGATACGCAGTATTTT. As protein: CASSSQSLSGLTDTQYF.

V usage is TRBV27 and J usage is TRBJ2-3; 9 nucleotides line up with TRBD2. CDR3 length equals 16 residues. V trimming: 7 bases; J trimming: 2 bases; junction bases outside the gene matches: 10. The germline CDR1 and CDR2 sequences are MNHEY and SMNVEV (reference sequence). This chain's CDR3 is CASNSGTSINTDTQYF. The CDR3 region has the DNA TGTGCCAGCAACTCCGGGACTAGCATTAACACAGATACGCAGTATTTT.

The chain joins TRBV6-5 to TRBJ2-5; D uncertain. This CDR3 contains 11 residues. The germline V and J ends were trimmed by 7 bases and 1 base, with 4 bases remaining between them. Per germline, CDR1 MNHEY and CDR2 SVGAGI. The CDR3 DNA follows: TGTGCCAGCACGTTCCAAGAGACCCAGTACTTC. It specifies CASTFQETQYF.

The CDR3 sequence is CASSQEGQGAGTEAFF. CDR3 coding DNA: TGTGCCAGCAGCCAAGAGGGACAGGGTGCGGGGACTGAAGCTTTCTTT. V gene TRBV3-1 (or the pseudogene TRBV3-2) combines with J gene TRBJ1-1, with 9 bases matching TRBD1. Germline V gene sequence: CDR1 LGHDT, CDR2 YNNKEL (reference sequence). Losses at the gene ends were 0 bases for V and 5 bases for J; bases not matched to a gene: 7. The length of the CDR3 is 16 residues.

The chain carries TRBV27 and TRBJ1-1; D is uncertain. V lost 5 bases and J lost 6, with 19 bases in between. The germline gives CDR1 MNHEY, CDR2 SMNVEV (reference sequence). CDR3 length: 15 residues. The CDR3 sequence: CASSRGPEPVSEAFF. DNA of the CDR3: TGTGCCAGCAGTCGCGGTCCAGAGCCGGTTTCTGAAGCTTTCTTT.

This clone was counted a single time. A single base separates this from a much larger clone, so it may be a read error. The chain links TRBV5-5 to TRBJ1-1, with 9 nucleotides matching TRBD1. Germline V gene data show CDR1 as SGHKS and CDR2 as YYEKEE (reference sequence). This CDR3 has 14 amino acids. J lost 1 base, V lost 3 bases, and 1 base had no gene match. The CDR3 here is CASSWGQGNTEAFF. CDR3 nucleotides: TGTGCCAGCAGCTGGGGACAGGGGAACACTGAAGCTTTCTTT. Variable domain in full (rest from reference TRBV5-5 and TRBJ1-1): DAGVTQSPTHLIKTRGQQVTLRCSPISGHKSVSWYQQVLGQGPQFIFQYYEKEERGRGNFPDRFSARQFPNYSSELNVNALLLGDSALYLCASSWGQGNTEAFFGQGTRLTVV.

This chain links TRBV12-3 or TRBV12-4 with TRBJ2-4, with D possibly being TRBD2 (6 bases). The CDR3 runs 13 residues. V lost 3 bases, J lost 7 bases, and 10 bases lay in between. The CDR3 here is CASSFAEGNIQYF. The CDR3 DNA reads TGTGCCAGCAGTTTTGCGGAGGGGAACATTCAGTACTTC.

The chain has TRBV5-5 and TRBJ2-3; the match to TRBD2 covers 8 bases. The CDR3 has 16 amino acids. Germline CDR1 and CDR2: SGHKS and YYEKEE (reference sequence). V shed 2 bases and J 2 bases; nucleotides not matched to a gene: 7. The CDR3 here is CASSFLPRGVTDTQYF. CDR3 DNA: TGTGCCAGCAGCTTTTTGCCGCGGGGGGTCACAGATACGCAGTATTTT.

The V and J genes are TRBV10-3 and TRBJ1-6; D ambiguous. This CDR3 has 13 amino acids. V was trimmed by 3 bases and J by 14 bases, leaving 14 bases between them. The germline V gene encodes CDR1 ENHRY and CDR2 SYGVKD. CDR3 in amino acids: CAISEGPGRSLHF. The CDR3 DNA sequence: TGTGCCATCAGTGAAGGCCCCGGGAGGTCCCTCCACTTT.

V usage is TRBV28 and J usage is TRBJ2-2, with 7 bases matching TRBD1. The CDR3 totals 16 residues. Germline CDR1 is MDHEN and CDR2 is SYDVKM. J was trimmed by 2 bases and V by 2 bases; bases with no gene match: 5. The CDR3 loop reads CASSLTGAVNTGELFF. CDR3 DNA sequence: TGTGCCAGCAGTTTAACAGGGGCCGTCAACACCGGGGAGCTGTTTTTT.

The chain carries TRBV19 and TRBJ2-7, with 7 bases that match TRBD1. Trimming took 3 bases from V and 3 from J; bases not matched to a gene: 5. Germline V lookup: CDR1 LNHDA, CDR2 SQIVND (reference sequence). The CDR3 runs to 14 residues. CDR3 nucleotides: TGTGCCAGTAGTATTTCGGGACAGATCTACGAGCAGTACTTC. This encodes CASSISGQIYEQYF.

The chain combines TRBV24-1 with TRBJ2-1; 10 nucleotides line up with TRBD2. The CDR3 sequence is 15 residues long. Per germline, CDR1 KGHDR and CDR2 SFDVKD. V was pared by 5 bases and J by 0 bases, with 0 bases of the junction left unmatched. CDR3 protein: CATSVAGGSYNEQFF. The CDR3, as DNA: TGTGCCACCAGTGTAGCGGGGGGCTCCTACAATGAGCAGTTCTTC.

The chain has TRBV6-1 and TRBJ1-2; D might be TRBD1 (5 bases). Trimming pared 0 bases from V and 8 bases from J, leaving 13 bases between. The CDR3 is 14 residues long. Germline CDR1 is MNHNS and CDR2 is SASEGT. CDR3 nucleotides: TGTGCCAGCAGTGAAGCGGAAGGGGTGGGAGGCTACACCTTC. Amino acids: CASSEAEGVGGYTF.

The V and J genes are TRBV10-3 and TRBJ1-1; 7 bases align to TRBD1. The junction had 8 bases not matched to a gene; V was cut back by 6 bases and J by 4 bases. CDR1 is ENHRY, CDR2 SYGVKD, per germline. This CDR3 has 14 residues. The DNA of the CDR3 is TGTGCCATCAGCCTCCAGGGGGATGGCACTGAAGCTTTCTTT. Translating it yields CAISLQGDGTEAFF.

This chain uses TRBV29-1 with TRBJ1-2; D is unresolved. The germline CDR1 and CDR2 sequences are SQVTM and ANQGSEA. V was trimmed by 1 base and J by 4 bases, leaving 10 bases between them. The CDR3 covers 13 residues. This chain's CDR3 is CSVEGGRSYGYTF. The DNA of the CDR3 is TGCAGCGTTGAAGGAGGCAGATCCTATGGCTACACCTTC.

A few counts support this clone. The J gene is TRBJ2-7, the V gene TRBV4-1; D uncertain. V was cut by 0 bases and J by 2 bases, with 8 bases left in between. The V gene's germline CDR1 is MGHRA and CDR2 YSYEKL. The CDR3 contains 14 residues. CDR3 in DNA: TGCGCCAGCAGCCAAGATCTGGGCACCTACGAGCAGTACTTC. This translates into CASSQDLGTYEQYF.

The chain couples TRBV5-1 to TRBJ2-5, with D perhaps matching TRBD2 (7 bases). The CDR3 loop spans 15 amino acids. Trimming removed 6 bases at V and 5 bases at J, with 20 bases between. CDR1 SGHRS and CDR2 YFSETQ come from the germline V gene. CDR3: CASTRGGANFETQYF. The DNA for the CDR3 is TGCGCCAGCACTCGCGGGGGCGCTAATTTTGAGACCCAGTACTTC.

This sequence joins TRBV6-2 or TRBV6-3 and TRBJ2-4, with D maybe TRBD1 (8 bases). V lost 5 bases and J 3 bases, leaving 17 bases between the germline ends. The length of the CDR3 is 16 residues. Germline loops: CDR1 MNHEY, CDR2 SVGEGT. In nucleotides, the CDR3 is TGTGCCAGCAGTATAGGACAGGGAGGGAACAAAAACATTCAGTACTTC. Translated: CASSIGQGGNKNIQYF.

The chain joins TRBV20-1 to TRBJ1-6, with TRBD1 as a possible D gene (6 bases). The CDR3 loop spans 14 amino acids. The germline V and J ends were trimmed by 3 bases and 8 bases, with 14 bases remaining between them. Germline-derived CDR1 and CDR2 are DFQATT and SNEGSKA (reference sequence). CDR3: CSASKGGNDSPLHF. The CDR3 nucleotides are TGCAGTGCTAGTAAGGGGGGGAACGATTCACCCCTCCACTTT.

The rearrangement uses TRBV2 and TRBJ2-7; no clear D gene. The germline V and J ends were trimmed by 8 bases and 2 bases, with 10 bases remaining between them. CDR3 length equals 12 residues. Germline CDR1 and CDR2: SNHLY and FYNNEI. Here the CDR3 DNA reads TGTGCCAGCCACGTCAGTCCCTACGAGCAGTACTTC. This translates into CASHVSPYEQYF.

V is TRBV6-5 and J is TRBJ1-1; D is uncertain. Germline V gene sequence: CDR1 MNHEY, CDR2 SVGAGI. With 6 bases removed from V and 1 base from J, the gap between germline ends came to 12 bases. This CDR3 is built from 14 residues. The chain's CDR3 is CASRPSPGNTEAFF. As DNA, the CDR3 is TGTGCCAGCAGGCCATCACCAGGGAACACTGAAGCTTTCTTT.

V usage is TRBV27 and J usage is TRBJ1-5; the match to TRBD1 covers 8 bases. V was clipped by 6 bases and J by 7 bases; unmatched bases: 5. The CDR3 is 13 amino acids. The germline V gene encodes CDR1 MNHEY and CDR2 SMNVEV (reference sequence). The CDR3 DNA is TGTGCCAGCAGCACGGACAGGGTACAGCCCCAGCATTTT. As protein: CASSTDRVQPQHF.